Listed below are T cell receptor beta chains from one sample, sequenced in a study of vaccination effects on CD4 cells after COVID-19. Profiled with immunoSEQ multiplex PCR; TCRdb holds only in-frame clones, not every one. The sample contains about 59,000 clones, roughly 78% of which appear only once. The antigens these receptors bind are not known. The sequencing used CD4+ T cells from PBMCs cultured with HCoV-OC43 spike peptides, collected after COVID-19 vaccination. The receptors were gathered from a human donor who received a COVID-19 vaccine. Both conserved end residues are part of each CDR3. Fields, in order: J gene, V gene, D gene, clone size, CDR3 length, CDR3 protein, CDR3 DNA. The D gene is left open where the match is weak. Some rows mark clone size as missing; the rest say once, few, many or name a class of expanded clone.

j_gene: TRBJ1-2; v_gene: TRBV20-1; d_gene: -; abundance: -; len: 10; CDR3aa: CSAYTFSYTF; CDR3nt: TGCAGTGCCTACACGTTTTCCTACACCTTC
j_gene: TRBJ1-6; v_gene: TRBV7-9; d_gene: -; abundance: few; len: 12; CDR3aa: CASSLENSPLHF; CDR3nt: TGTGCCAGCAGCTTAGAGAACAGTCCCCTCCACTTT
j_gene: TRBJ1-1; v_gene: TRBV6-5; d_gene: TRBD1; abundance: -; len: 13; CDR3aa: CASSRQGLGEAFF; CDR3nt: TGTGCCAGCAGCCGACAGGGACTGGGTGAAGCTTTCTTT
j_gene: TRBJ1-2; v_gene: TRBV11-3; d_gene: -; abundance: -; len: 13; CDR3aa: CASSFPGGYGYTF; CDR3nt: TGTGCCAGCAGCTTTCCCGGCGGCTATGGCTACACCTTC
j_gene: TRBJ1-3; v_gene: TRBV7-9; d_gene: -; abundance: -; len: 15; CDR3aa: CASSFEVFSGNTIYF; CDR3nt: TGTGCCAGCAGCTTTGAGGTTTTCTCTGGAAACACCATATATTTT
j_gene: TRBJ1-3; v_gene: TRBV5-1; d_gene: -; abundance: few; len: 15; CDR3aa: CASSLAEYSGNTIYF; CDR3nt: TGCGCCAGCAGCTTGGCCGAGTACTCTGGAAACACCATATATTTT
j_gene: TRBJ2-2; v_gene: TRBV7-2; d_gene: TRBD2; abundance: once; len: 14; CDR3aa: CASQTTSGGGELFF; CDR3nt: TGTGCCAGCCAAACCACTAGCGGAGGCGGGGAGCTGTTTTTT
j_gene: TRBJ2-5; v_gene: TRBV2; d_gene: -; abundance: -; len: 11; CDR3aa: CASSPQAGEYF; CDR3nt: TGTGCCAGCAGTCCCCAAGCCGGGGAGTACTTC
j_gene: TRBJ2-3; v_gene: TRBV3-1/TRBV3-2; d_gene: TRBD1; abundance: once; len: 16; CDR3aa: CASRKTGTPSTDTQYF; CDR3nt: TGTGCCAGCAGAAAGACAGGGACCCCTAGCACAGATACGCAGTATTTT
j_gene: TRBJ1-5; v_gene: TRBV5-5; d_gene: -; abundance: -; len: 15; CDR3aa: CASSLVVTSNQPQHF; CDR3nt: TGTGCCAGCAGCTTGGTTGTGACCAGCAATCAGCCCCAGCATTTT
j_gene: TRBJ1-4; v_gene: TRBV24-1; d_gene: -; abundance: -; len: 14; CDR3aa: CATSDPGDLEKLFF; CDR3nt: TGTGCCACCAGTGACCCAGGGGACCTCGAAAAACTGTTTTTT
j_gene: TRBJ2-2; v_gene: TRBV7-2; d_gene: TRBD2; abundance: -; len: 16; CDR3aa: CASSLATSGGAGELFF; CDR3nt: TGTGCCAGCAGCTTAGCGACGAGCGGGGGGGCAGGGGAGCTGTTTTTT
j_gene: TRBJ2-2; v_gene: TRBV3-1/TRBV3-2; d_gene: TRBD2; abundance: -; len: 17; CDR3aa: CASSKPLAGASTGELFF; CDR3nt: TGTGCCAGCAGCAAGCCCCTAGCGGGGGCCTCCACCGGGGAGCTGTTTTTT
j_gene: TRBJ1-4; v_gene: TRBV19; d_gene: TRBD1; abundance: -; len: 15; CDR3aa: CASSIRTGLNEKLFF; CDR3nt: TGTGCCAGTAGTATTCGGACAGGACTTAATGAAAAACTGTTTTTT
j_gene: TRBJ2-3; v_gene: TRBV6-1; d_gene: TRBD2; abundance: -; len: 15; CDR3aa: CASSGASGGTDTQYF; CDR3nt: TGTGCCAGCAGTGGGGCTAGCGGGGGTACAGATACGCAGTATTTT
j_gene: TRBJ1-5; v_gene: TRBV6-6; d_gene: -; abundance: -; len: 14; CDR3aa: CASSYLPGNQPQHF; CDR3nt: TGTGCCAGCAGTTACCTACCAGGTAATCAGCCCCAGCATTTT
j_gene: TRBJ2-5; v_gene: TRBV5-5; d_gene: -; abundance: -; len: 14; CDR3aa: CASSLRDTGWTQYF; CDR3nt: TGTGCCAGCAGCCTACGGGACACGGGGTGGACCCAGTACTTC
j_gene: TRBJ2-5; v_gene: TRBV9; d_gene: TRBD1; abundance: -; len: 15; CDR3aa: CASSPRTGPQETQYF; CDR3nt: TGTGCCAGCAGCCCCCGGACAGGACCGCAAGAGACCCAGTACTTC
j_gene: TRBJ2-5; v_gene: TRBV7-3; d_gene: TRBD2; abundance: -; len: 13; CDR3aa: CASSAGLQETQYF; CDR3nt: TGTGCCAGCAGCGCGGGACTACAAGAGACCCAGTACTTC
j_gene: TRBJ1-6; v_gene: TRBV11-2; d_gene: -; abundance: -; len: 14; CDR3aa: CASSARGRESPLHF; CDR3nt: TGTGCCAGCAGCGCAAGAGGCCGGGAATCACCCCTCCACTTT
j_gene: TRBJ1-5; v_gene: TRBV7-2; d_gene: TRBD1; abundance: -; len: 14; CDR3aa: CASNGQGGGQPQHF; CDR3nt: TGTGCCAGCAATGGACAGGGCGGCGGTCAGCCCCAGCATTTT
j_gene: TRBJ1-2; v_gene: TRBV2; d_gene: -; abundance: -; len: 12; CDR3aa: CASSIQDRYYTF; CDR3nt: TGTGCCAGCAGTATCCAGGACAGATACTACACCTTC
j_gene: TRBJ1-2; v_gene: TRBV6-5; d_gene: -; abundance: -; len: 16; CDR3aa: CASSYSRPGTVYGYTF; CDR3nt: TGTGCCAGCAGTTACTCTCGTCCAGGGACGGTCTATGGCTACACCTTC
j_gene: TRBJ2-2; v_gene: TRBV19; d_gene: -; abundance: -; len: 14; CDR3aa: CASSPYTNTGELFF; CDR3nt: TGTGCCAGTAGCCCGTACACGAACACCGGGGAGCTGTTTTTT
j_gene: TRBJ1-3; v_gene: TRBV6-5; d_gene: -; abundance: once; len: 15; CDR3aa: CASSRGGEAGNTIYF; CDR3nt: TGTGCCAGCAGTAGGGGAGGAGAAGCTGGAAACACCATATATTTT
j_gene: TRBJ1-5; v_gene: TRBV19; d_gene: -; abundance: -; len: 16; CDR3aa: CASSPRGGSSNQPQHF; CDR3nt: TGTGCCAGTAGTCCGAGGGGGGGTTCAAGCAATCAGCCCCAGCATTTT
j_gene: TRBJ2-1; v_gene: TRBV19; d_gene: -; abundance: once; len: 15; CDR3aa: CASGGRGEIDNEQFF; CDR3nt: TGTGCCAGCGGAGGGAGAGGGGAAATCGACAATGAGCAGTTCTTC
j_gene: TRBJ1-4; v_gene: TRBV2; d_gene: -; abundance: -; len: 12; CDR3aa: CASSGGSEKLFF; CDR3nt: TGTGCCAGCAGTGGGGGGTCTGAAAAACTGTTTTTT
j_gene: TRBJ1-1; v_gene: TRBV6-5; d_gene: -; abundance: -; len: 14; CDR3aa: CASSPKSKGTGTFF; CDR3nt: TGTGCCAGCAGTCCTAAATCTAAAGGGACGGGGACTTTCTTT